This is a list of T cell receptor beta chains from one sample in a study of radiation and T cells in renal cell carcinoma. Clones were read by immunoSEQ multiplex PCR, and TCRdb kept only the in-frame ones, dropping some. Of roughly 80,000 clones in the sample, approximately 83% were seen once. The sample here was blood, taken from a patient whose treatment included radiotherapy and nephrectomy. These receptors were taken from a woman in her forties or fifties with renal cell carcinoma. The CDR3 runs from the conserved cysteine through the conserved F or W. Each record gives: J gene, clone size, D gene, V gene, CDR3 length, CDR3 DNA, CDR3 protein. D genes are given only for firm matches. Some rows have no size entry. The others give once, few or many, or a class for an expanded clone.

TRBJ2-1 | NA | NA | TRBV5-5 | 14 | TGTGCCAGCAGCAGAGAACTGGCCTACAATGAGCAGTTCTTC | CASSRELAYNEQFF
TRBJ2-3 | NA | NA | TRBV30 | 15 | TGTGCCTGGAGTCAGGGAGGGGGCGGCACAGATACGCAGTATTTT | CAWSQGGGGTDTQYF
TRBJ2-5 | NA | NA | TRBV9 | 13 | TGTGCCAGCAGCGGGACAGCCCAAGAGACCCAGTACTTC | CASSGTAQETQYF
TRBJ1-5 | NA | NA | TRBV21-1 | 15 | TGTGCCAGCAGCAAAGGGCAGGGATACAATCAGCCCCAGCATTTT | CASSKGQGYNQPQHF
TRBJ2-1 | NA | NA | TRBV15 | 16 | TGTGCCACCAGCAGCCACGGGAGACAGACCTACAATGAGCAGTTCTTC | CATSSHGRQTYNEQFF
TRBJ2-5 | NA | NA | TRBV4-3 | 14 | TGCGCCAGCAGCCAAAGTAGGGTAGTGGAGACCCAGTACTTC | CASSQSRVVETQYF
TRBJ2-7 | NA | TRBD1 | TRBV4-1 | 16 | TGCGCCAGCAGCCAAGACTGGGGACAGGCCGCCTACGAGCAGTACTTC | CASSQDWGQAAYEQYF
TRBJ1-4 | NA | NA | TRBV28 | 14 | TGTGCCAGCAGTCTGAGGCAGGTTTCGGAAAAACTGTTTTTT | CASSLRQVSEKLFF
TRBJ2-5 | NA | NA | TRBV7-2 | 13 | TGTGCCAGCAGCCGAGGGACTCAAGAGACCCAGTACTTC | CASSRGTQETQYF
TRBJ1-2 | NA | NA | TRBV5-1 | 13 | TGCGCCAGCAGCTTGGTTTCGGAAACGGGCTACACCTTC | CASSLVSETGYTF
TRBJ1-3 | NA | NA | TRBV4-2 | 15 | TGTGCCAGCAGCCAAGACGACACCTCTGGAAACACCATATATTTT | CASSQDDTSGNTIYF
TRBJ2-7 | NA | NA | TRBV4-1 | 14 | TGCGCCAGCAGCCAAGAAACCCCGACGGGAGAGCAGTACTTC | CASSQETPTGEQYF
TRBJ1-5 | few | NA | TRBV5-6 | 12 | TGTGCCAGCAGCTCCGGACTCCAGCCCCAGCATTTT | CASSSGLQPQHF
TRBJ2-7 | NA | NA | TRBV10-3 | 13 | TGTGCCATCAGTGCCAGAGACTCCTACGAGCAGTACTTC | CAISARDSYEQYF
TRBJ2-2 | NA | TRBD2 | TRBV7-8 | 18 | TGTGCCAGCAGCTTAGGCACGACTAGCGGGGCTCTCACCGGGGAGCTGTTTTTT | CASSLGTTSGALTGELFF